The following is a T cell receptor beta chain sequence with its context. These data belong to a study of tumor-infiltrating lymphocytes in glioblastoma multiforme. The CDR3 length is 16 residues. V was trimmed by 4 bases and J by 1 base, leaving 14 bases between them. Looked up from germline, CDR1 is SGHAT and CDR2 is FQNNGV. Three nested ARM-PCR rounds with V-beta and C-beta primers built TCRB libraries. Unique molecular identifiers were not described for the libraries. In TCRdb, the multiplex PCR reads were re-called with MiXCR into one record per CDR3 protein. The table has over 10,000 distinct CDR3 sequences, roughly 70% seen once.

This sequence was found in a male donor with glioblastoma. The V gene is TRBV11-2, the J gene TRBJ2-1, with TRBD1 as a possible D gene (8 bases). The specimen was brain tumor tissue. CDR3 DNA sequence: TGTGCCAGCAGCTCCACAGGGGGGGGTTCCTACAATGAGCAGTTCTTC. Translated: CASSSTGGGSYNEQFF.